This T cell receptor beta chain was sequenced for a study of blood T cell repertoires in COVID-19 (dated by TCRdb to 2020 to 2021). Turning to the overall study: Samples covering the acute and convalescent phases of COVID-19 were provided by collaborators in the United States, Italy and Spain. Sample metadata almost always included a de-identified subject ID, COVID-19 status, age in years and sex. The prospective study material was composed of cDNA or gDNA derived from T cells, B-cell-depleted T cells, or PBMCs. A freely available public database, intended as a resource for researchers studying the immune response to SARS-CoV-2, is where the repertoires were released. Where HLA class I and class II types were available, the types were taken from metadata supplied by the sample provider, not from assay-based typing. The samples were drawn from two sources: the first 160 participants of the ongoing ImmuneRACE study, and over 950 subjects contributed by 6 global collaborators. Subjects who had been exposed to COVID-19, were actively infected with it, or had recovered from it provided the deeply sampled blood TCRbeta repertoires that made up the dataset. Overall study results and their limits: Clinical and demographic metadata were provided uncurated, with the amount varying by source and participant.

TCRbeta CDR3 regions were amplified from genomic DNA by means of the immunoSEQ Assay, a bias-controlled multiplex PCR. The published analysis was carried out like this. Within the assay, amplification of reference gene primers was used to estimate how many nucleated cells each sample contained. Sequence reads were collapsed and filtered to measure the absolute abundance of every unique TCRbeta CDR3 rearrangement. For each sample, productive Simpson clonality was calculated as the square root of Simpson's diversity index across productive rearrangements. TCRdb obtained this table from immuneACCESS and retained in-frame rearrangements with V and J assigned. These tables miss some clones; where compared with another copy, unresolved V genes account for less than half of the shortfall, and the remainder is unexplained. The V and J calls and clone size were taken over from that table, and D and trimming were inferred from the DNA. The sample has about 77,000 clones on record, around 90% of them singletons. The ten largest clones represent roughly 15% of the sample.

Comment on this clone: The target of this receptor is not known. It has no much larger one-base neighbor in the sample; base qualities were not kept.

After removal of 3 bases from V and 5 bases from J, the junction retains 4 bases not matched to a gene. The CDR3, from cysteine to phenylalanine, totals 15 residues. Only CDR3 DNA is held: 45 bases, read in frame from base 1. CDR1 GTSNPN and CDR2 SVGIG were looked up in the germline V gene (reference sequence). The collaborating institutions used their own protocols to collect whole blood in K2EDTA tubes. For TCRbeta analysis, collaborators shipped samples as frozen whole blood, isolated PBMCs, or DNA extracted from either of those sample types. The chain was built from TRBV30 and TRBJ1-4; 12 junctional bases match TRBD1. The clonotype comes from an elderly woman with active or convalescent COVID-19. Sequenced material: peripheral blood. The sequence in DNA is TGTGCCTGGAGGGGCGGGACAGGGGGCAATGAAAAACTGTTTTTT. Protein translation: CAWRGGTGGNEKLFF.